These 21 T cell receptor beta chains came from one sample sequenced in a study of blood T cell repertoires in COVID-19. Produced via immunoSEQ multiplex PCR; TCRdb's table is partial and in-frame only. The sample lists under 200,000 clones; around 87% were seen once. Sequenced sample: PBMCs or T cells enriched from blood (not recorded which). The source is a woman aged 45-65 years who had recovered from COVID-19.

V and J are TRBV7-2 and TRBJ2-3, with D possibly matching TRBD1 (5 bases). The CDR3 spans 13 residues. Germline-derived CDR1 and CDR2 are SGHTA and FQGNSA. Deletions cut 6 bases from V and 5 bases from J, with 12 bases between. The CDR3 loop is CASSPDRGDTQYF. CDR3 nucleotide sequence: TGTGCCAGCAGTCCTGATAGGGGAGATACGCAGTATTTT.

The rearrangement links TRBV11-3 to TRBJ1-2; D possibly corresponds to TRBD1 (6 bases). The CDR3 runs to 15 residues. Trimming shortened V by 3 bases and J by 2 bases, and 13 bases separated the two germline ends. Germline values: CDR1 SGHNT, CDR2 YENEEA. CDR3 in amino acids: CASSFGQMENYGYTF. DNA of the CDR3: TGTGCCAGCAGCTTTGGACAGATGGAGAACTATGGCTACACCTTC.

V gene TRBV29-1 combines with J gene TRBJ2-7; 8 bases align to TRBD1. The CDR3 totals 12 residues. Germline CDR1 SQVTM, CDR2 ANQGSEA. Trimming at V came to 4 bases and at J to 2 bases, leaving 1 base not matched to a gene. The CDR3 DNA reads as TGCAGCGTTGGGACAGGGCCCTACGAGCAGTACTTC. This encodes CSVGTGPYEQYF.

The chain employs TRBV10-3 and TRBJ1-4, with D perhaps TRBD1 (6 bases). From germline, CDR1 is ENHRY and CDR2 SYGVKD. V lost 5 bases to trimming and J lost 8 bases, with 15 bases between them. CDR3 size: 14 residues. The CDR3 spells CAISFGRGEEKLFF. CDR3 coding DNA: TGTGCCATCAGTTTCGGCAGGGGAGAGGAAAAACTGTTTTTT.

The V gene is TRBV7-2, the J gene TRBJ2-1; tentative D call: TRBD2 (7 bases). The CDR3 runs to 16 residues. Between the trimmed V and J ends, which lost 4 bases and 12 bases, there was a span of 25 bases. Germline V gene data show CDR1 as SGHTA and CDR2 as FQGNSA. CDR3 in DNA: TGTGCCAGCAGCTCCAGCCCTCGGGGGGCGAGGGGTTGGCAGTTCTTC. Translating it yields CASSSSPRGARGWQFF.

The J gene is TRBJ1-5, the V gene TRBV18; the match to TRBD1 covers 8 bases. CDR1 and CDR2 (germline): KGHSH, LQKENI. J lost 4 bases, V lost 0 bases, and 8 bases had no gene match. CDR3 size: 17 residues. CDR3 sequence reads: CASSPPVGQGANQPQHF. CDR3 nucleotides: TGTGCCAGCTCACCACCGGTAGGGCAGGGGGCGAATCAGCCCCAGCATTTT.

About this clone itself: Different DNA sequences within this sample yield the same CDR3. The chain links TRBV9 to TRBJ2-5, with D perhaps matching TRBD2 (6 bases). The CDR3 has 13 amino acids. CDR1 SGDLS and CDR2 YYNGEE come from the germline V gene. With 0 bases removed from V and 5 bases from J, the gap between germline ends came to 8 bases. In DNA form, the CDR3 reads TGTGCCAGCAGCGTAGTTGGGGGGGAGACCCAGTACTTC. Its translation is CASSVVGGETQYF.

The chain joins TRBV19 to TRBJ1-4; D gene ambiguous. V lost 5 bases to trimming and J lost 5 bases, with 12 bases between them. This CDR3 has 14 amino acids. Germline V gene data show CDR1 as LNHDA and CDR2 as SQIVND (reference sequence). The CDR3 loop reads CASSVKSPNEKLFF. CDR3 nucleotides: TGTGCCAGTAGTGTGAAGAGCCCCAATGAAAAACTGTTTTTT.

The chain employs TRBV25-1 and TRBJ1-3; D remains unclear. CDR1 is MGHDK, CDR2 SYGVNS, per germline. The CDR3 has 14 amino acids. Trimming removed 6 bases from V and 9 bases from J, with 18 bases in between. CDR3 bases: TGTGCCAGCAGCCCCATGGGAGGAGACACCACCATATATTTT. It is translated as CASSPMGGDTTIYF.

This chain links TRBV12-5 with TRBJ2-7; no clear D. Germline V CDR1 and CDR2: LGHNT, FRNRAP. This CDR3 has 12 amino acids. The V end lost 6 bases, the J end lost 6 bases, and 12 bases lay between the germline ends. The CDR3: CASGPSRVEQYF. CDR3 nucleotide sequence: TGTGCTAGTGGCCCGTCTCGGGTCGAGCAGTACTTC.

This sequence joins TRBV9 and TRBJ1-2, with TRBD1 matching over 11 bases. The CDR3 has 16 residues. With 0 bases clipped from V and 4 bases from J, the junction kept 5 bases outside the gene matches. Germline V CDR1 and CDR2: SGDLS, YYNGEE. Here the CDR3 reads CASSVGDRGYLYGYTF. CDR3 bases: TGTGCCAGCAGCGTAGGGGACAGGGGGTACCTCTATGGCTACACCTTC. The full variable domain, rest sourced from reference TRBV9 and TRBJ1-2, is DSGVTQTPKHLITATGQRVTLRCSPRSGDLSVYWYQQSLDQGLQFLIQYYNGEERAKGNILERFSAQQFPDLHSELNLSSLELGDSALYFCASSVGDRGYLYGYTFGSGTRLTVV.

About this clone: Additional DNA sequences in this sample encode the identical CDR3. The chain recombines TRBV6-5 with TRBJ1-2, with D perhaps matching TRBD1 (6 bases). There are 13 residues in the CDR3. V was pared by 0 bases and J by 6 bases, with 8 bases between. Germline-derived CDR1 and CDR2 are MNHEY and SVGAGI. In DNA form, the CDR3 reads TGTGCCAGCAGTTACTCCAGGGGCGATGGCTACACCTTC. Residues: CASSYSRGDGYTF.

The V and J genes are TRBV11-3 and TRBJ2-2; D not resolved. The CDR3 contains 12 residues. Germline CDR1 SGHNT, CDR2 YENEEA. V lost 5 bases to trimming and J lost 4 bases, with 5 bases between them. CDR3 DNA sequence: TGTGCCAGCAGCCTTTTCACCGGGGAGCTGTTTTTT. Translating it yields CASSLFTGELFF.

This chain joins TRBV6-1 and TRBJ2-5; the D gene is possibly TRBD2 (6 bases). The CDR3 runs to 15 residues. V was trimmed by 0 bases and J by 2 bases, leaving 10 bases between them. CDR1 is MNHNS and CDR2 is SASEGT in the germline V gene. As DNA, the CDR3 is TGTGCCAGCAGTGAAGCTGGGGGGTTGCAAGAGACCCAGTACTTC. This gives the protein CASSEAGGLQETQYF.

CDR3 DNA: TGTGCCAGCAGCTCGCACAGGTCCGGAAACACCATATATTTT. Translation: CASSSHRSGNTIYF. This chain joins TRBV7-2 and TRBJ1-3, with D tentatively TRBD1 (5 bases). V gave up 4 bases and J gave up 4 bases, with 11 bases separating them. Germline lookup yields CDR1 SGHTA and CDR2 FQGNSA. The CDR3 runs to 14 residues. Complete variable domain (other parts from reference TRBV7-2 and TRBJ1-3): GAGVSQSPSNKVTEKGKDVELRCDPISGHTALYWYRQSLGQGLEFLIYFQGNSAPDKSGLPSDRFSAERTGGSVSTLTIQRTQQEDSAVYLCASSSHRSGNTIYFGEGSWLTVV.

The chain employs TRBV6-2 or TRBV6-3 and TRBJ1-2; D gene ambiguous. V was clipped by 3 bases and J by 5 bases, with 4 bases between them. CDR1 and CDR2 (germline): MNHEY, SVGEGT. CDR3 length: 11 residues. Here the CDR3 DNA reads TGTGCCAGCAGTTATCTGTATGGCTACACCTTC. This codes for CASSYLYGYTF.

V gene TRBV2 combines with J gene TRBJ1-2, with D hard to call. From germline, CDR1 is SNHLY and CDR2 FYNNEI. V lost 8 bases and J lost 7, with 8 bases in between. The CDR3 runs to 10 residues. DNA of the CDR3: TGTGCCAGCGGGCCAGGTGGCTACACCTTC. Translated: CASGPGGYTF.

The chain links TRBV11-2 to TRBJ2-2; no reliable D call. CDR1 and CDR2 from the germline V gene are SGHAT and FQNNGV. This CDR3 contains 13 residues. Trimming stripped 0 bases from V and 6 bases from J, with 5 bases between. The CDR3 region is CASSLDGPGELFF. The CDR3 region has the DNA TGTGCCAGCAGCTTAGATGGCCCCGGGGAGCTGTTTTTT.

The chain carries TRBV6-5 and TRBJ1-2, with a tentative D call TRBD1 (6 bases). The V end was cut by 7 bases, the J end by 8 bases, with 17 bases between. This CDR3 has 13 residues. Germline V CDR1 and CDR2: MNHEY, SVGAGI. This chain's CDR3 is CASTRPGGRGYTF. CDR3 nucleotides: TGTGCCAGCACCCGCCCGGGGGGCCGCGGCTACACCTTC.

The chain is built from TRBV19 and TRBJ1-2; TRBD1 agrees at 11 bases. Germline loops: CDR1 LNHDA, CDR2 SQIVND (reference sequence). This CDR3 comprises 13 residues. V lost 7 bases to trimming and J lost 6 bases; unmatched junction nucleotides: 4. CDR3 in amino acids: CASTRDRGDGYTF. The CDR3, as DNA: TGTGCCAGTACCCGGGACAGGGGGGATGGCTACACCTTC. Full variable domain (remainder filled in from reference TRBV19 and TRBJ1-2): DGGITQSPKYLFRKEGQNVTLSCEQNLNHDAMYWYRQDPGQGLRLIYYSQIVNDFQKGDIAEGYSVSREKKESFPLTVTSAQKNPTAFYLCASTRDRGDGYTFGSGTRLTVV.

This chain links TRBV4-1 with TRBJ2-6; D remains ambiguous. This CDR3 has 16 residues. Germline CDR1 and CDR2: MGHRA and YSYEKL. V shed 1 base and J shed 0 bases, with 7 bases lying between them. The CDR3 protein is CASSQVQFSGANVLTF. CDR3 sequence (DNA): TGCGCCAGCAGCCAAGTCCAGTTCTCTGGGGCCAACGTCCTGACTTTC.